One TCR beta chain is described in this entry. No antigen is known for it. No per-base quality is available; no much larger clone lies one base away. The data stem from a study of CD8+CD57+ T cells in acquired aplastic anemia (dated by TCRdb to the late 2010s). Some background on the complete study: A mean of about 3 ug of DNA, ranging from roughly 0.19 to 27.4 ug, was extracted from sorted CD4+ and CD8+ cells. Healthy donor samples averaged approximately 10 million reads for CD4+ and about 12 million for CD8+ cells.

TCR repertoires of sorted CD4+ and CD8+ blood T cells from severe aplastic anemia patients and healthy subjects were deep-sequenced in the study. Ficoll-Paque density gradient centrifugation was used to isolate peripheral blood mononuclear cells. CD4+ and CD8+ T cells were sorted by FACS or magnetic beads before DNA extraction. Genomic DNA was used as template for profiling of TCR beta VDJ combinations and CDR3 sequences. An Illumina HiSeq 2000 was used for TCR repertoire sequencing. In the paper's pipeline: Repertoire assessment relied on Simpson's diversity index, CDR3 size and DJ length profiles, and TRBV/TRBJ rearrangement plots. The immunodominant clone was defined as the most abundant DNA sequence in deep sequencing data. CDR3 amino acid sequences were checked for sharing between subjects and were compared against published repertoires and the VDJdb database. Using fastp trimming at Q25 and MiXCR clonotype assembly, TCRdb reanalyzed the public sequencing data and kept in-frame beta chains. CDR3 protein duplicates are merged, each entry listing the most common genes and DNA. TCRdb assigned the V and J calls; the authors' analysis was not used. The sample yields about 130,000 distinct CDR3 sequences; 48% were counted once. The ten largest clones capture under 3% of the sample.

Via the germline V gene, CDR1 is ENHRY and CDR2 SYGVKD. V is cut back by 1 base and J by 4 bases, with 2 bases in the junction unmatched. The CDR3 runs 14 amino acids, cysteine and phenylalanine included. The DNA shown is the 42-base CDR3, in frame from base 1. General conclusions and limits of the study: Fewer than 35 CD8+ CDR3 sequences were found to be shared between patients and controls, but these sequences appeared to be highly expressed in patients and within the immunodominant clones of the patients. No significant difference in CD8+ Simpson's diversity was found between patients and healthy controls (P=0.060).

The sequenced sample consisted of sorted CD4+, CD8+, or CD8+CD57+ T cells (not recorded which) from PBMCs. The clonotype originates from a human donor in good health, serving as a control. The sequence is built from TRBV10-3 and TRBJ1-1; TRBD1 lines up with 8 middle nucleotides. The DNA sequence reads TGTGCCATCAGTGAGTTCACAGGGGGCACTGAAGCTTTCTTT. This codes for CAISEFTGGTEAFF.